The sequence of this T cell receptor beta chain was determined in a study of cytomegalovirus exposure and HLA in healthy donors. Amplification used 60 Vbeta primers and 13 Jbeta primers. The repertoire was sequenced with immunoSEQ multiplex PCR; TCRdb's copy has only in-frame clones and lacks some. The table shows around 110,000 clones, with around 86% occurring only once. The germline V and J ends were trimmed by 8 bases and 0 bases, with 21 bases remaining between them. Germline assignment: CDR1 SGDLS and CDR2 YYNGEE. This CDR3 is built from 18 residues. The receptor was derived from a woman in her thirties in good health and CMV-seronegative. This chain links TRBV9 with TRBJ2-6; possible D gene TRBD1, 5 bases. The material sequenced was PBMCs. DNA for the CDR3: TGTGCCAGGAGGTCCTGGAGAAGACAGTACTCTGGGGCCAACGTCCTGACTTTC. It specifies CARRSWRRQYSGANVLTF.